This paragraph covers one T cell receptor beta chain sequence. The antigen is unknown. The data stem from a study of a mutant IDH1 vaccine in newly diagnosed glioma. Study-wide results and caveats: Immune responses arising from the vaccine appeared in around 93% of patients.

Measured with immunoSEQ multiplex PCR; TCRdb has only the in-frame clones, and not every one. The profile shows over 20,000 clones, 79% of them singletons. Specified time point: week 11, during vaccination. Topical imiquimod was applied with each vaccine dose, which held 300 ug of mutant IDH1 20-mer peptide. Trimming shortened V by 5 bases and J by 4 bases, and 17 bases separated the two germline ends. Germline assignment: CDR1 LNHDA and CDR2 SQIVND (reference sequence). The CDR3 is made up of 15 amino acids. The TCR sequence derives from a man between 35 and 55 years old with glioma. Specimen: PBMCs, collected from a glioma patient whose treatment included an IDH1 peptide vaccine. This rearrangement joins TRBV19 to TRBJ1-2, with D uncertain. CDR3 region: CASSRRLVEGYGYTF. The CDR3, as DNA: TGTGCCAGTAGTCGGAGGCTCGTCGAGGGCTATGGCTACACCTTC.